This passage covers 10 T cell receptor beta chains from one sample sequenced in a study of T-cell reconstitution after alpha-beta-depleted transplantation in children. Unique molecular identifiers were built into the TCRbeta library. Each CDR3 protein is one row after TCRdb ran MiXCR on the PCR reads. The sample shows tens of thousands of distinct CDR3 sequences, 5.5% to 7.5% of them seen only once. Specimen: PBMCs, mostly from graft donor cells, collected 60 days after TCRalphabeta/CD19-depleted stem cell transplant. The receptors were sampled from a female patient under 10 years old who had a stem cell transplant for aplastic anemia, so the T cells may come from the graft donor.

This clonotype was observed at least ten times. The chain joins TRBV12-3 or TRBV12-4 to TRBJ2-1; D is unresolved. The CDR3 runs 14 residues. V was trimmed by 6 bases and J by 7 bases, leaving 16 bases between them. The chain's CDR3 is CASSPRHLRNEQFF. The CDR3 DNA sequence: TGTGCCAGCAGCCCCCGGCATTTGAGAAATGAGCAGTTCTTC.

This clonotype was found many times. J is TRBJ1-1 and V is TRBV5-5; no reliable D call. This CDR3 has 14 residues. Germline V gives CDR1 SGHKS, CDR2 YYEKEE (reference sequence). V shed 0 bases and J shed 10 bases, with 16 bases lying between them. The CDR3 protein is CASSLEFFSARAFF. The CDR3 DNA reads TGTGCCAGCAGCTTGGAGTTCTTCTCGGCAAGAGCTTTCTTT. Drawing the rest from reference TRBV5-5 and TRBJ1-1, the complete variable domain is DAGVTQSPTHLIKTRGQQVTLRCSPISGHKSVSWYQQVLGQGPQFIFQYYEKEERGRGNFPDRFSARQFPNYSSELNVNALLLGDSALYLCASSLEFFSARAFFGQGTRLTVV.

This clonotype came up many times. V gene TRBV20-1 combines with J gene TRBJ2-1; 7 bases match TRBD2. Germline V lookup: CDR1 DFQATT, CDR2 SNEGSKA (reference sequence). V dropped 2 bases and J dropped 8; count of bases not matched to a gene: 12. CDR3 size: 15 residues. This CDR3 reads CSARRRLAAMYEQFF. The CDR3 coding sequence is TGCAGTGCTAGACGGCGACTAGCTGCCATGTATGAGCAGTTCTTC.

This clonotype was seen many times. The chain joins TRBV5-6 to TRBJ2-7; 7 bases line up with TRBD2. Looked up from germline, CDR1 is SGHDT and CDR2 is YYEEEE. The CDR3 is 14 residues long. The V and J ends lost 4 bases and 2 bases, in that order; junction bases with no gene match: 6. The CDR3 bases are TGTGCCAGCAGCCCCAGCGGGAACCCCTACGAGCAGTACTTC. This encodes CASSPSGNPYEQYF. Complete variable domain (other parts from reference TRBV5-6 and TRBJ2-7): DAGVTQSPTHLIKTRGQQVTLRCSPKSGHDTVSWYQQALGQGPQFIFQYYEEEERQRGNFPDRFSGHQFPNYSSELNVNALLLGDSALYLCASSPSGNPYEQYFGPGTRLTVT.

This clonotype was counted at least ten times. This chain's CDR3 is CSASFGQRSGETQYF. In nucleotides, the CDR3 is TGCAGTGCTAGTTTCGGGCAGCGGTCCGGCGAGACCCAGTACTTC. The chain joins TRBV20-1 to TRBJ2-5; D might be TRBD2 (5 bases). CDR3 length: 15 amino acids. V was pared by 3 bases and J by 5 bases, with 19 bases between. The germline V gene encodes CDR1 DFQATT and CDR2 SNEGSKA (reference sequence).

This chain links TRBV28 with TRBJ1-2, with 7 bases identical to TRBD1. The CDR3 is made up of 14 amino acids. V lost 11 bases and J lost 4; bases outside the gene matches: 13. The germline V gene has CDR1 MDHEN and CDR2 SYDVKM. CDR3 sequence reads: CASLNRGRGYGYTF. The CDR3 DNA reads TGTGCCTCCCTTAACAGGGGTCGGGGCTATGGCTACACCTTC.

This clonotype was recorded at least ten times. The chain links TRBV4-1 to TRBJ2-2; D uncertain. Germline CDR1 MGHRA, CDR2 YSYEKL. The CDR3 loop spans 15 amino acids. The germline V and J ends were trimmed by 0 bases and 0 bases, with 5 bases remaining between them. The CDR3 loop reads CASSQERTNTGELFF. The DNA for the CDR3 is TGCGCCAGCAGCCAAGAGCGGACGAACACCGGGGAGCTGTTTTTT.

The J gene is TRBJ2-5, the V gene TRBV7-3; 8 nucleotides agree with TRBD2. This CDR3 contains 15 residues. Losses at the gene ends were 4 bases for V and 4 bases for J; bases not matched to a gene: 8. Per germline, CDR1 SGHTA and CDR2 FQGTGA. This CDR3 reads CASSSTGAGGETQYF. The CDR3 region has the DNA TGTGCCAGCAGCTCCACCGGGGCGGGAGGAGAGACCCAGTACTTC.

This clonotype was seen ten or more times. V and J are TRBV29-1 and TRBJ2-1; D is possibly TRBD2 (5 bases). V was trimmed by 1 base and J by 1 base, leaving 14 bases between them. The CDR3 spans 16 residues. Germline V gene sequence: CDR1 SQVTM, CDR2 ANQGSEA. CDR3 amino acids: CSVEGSSRESYNEQFF. CDR3 coding DNA: TGCAGCGTTGAAGGATCCTCCCGGGAATCCTACAATGAGCAGTTCTTC.

In this sample, this clonotype turned up many times. The CDR3 loop is CASSASVGLYTEAFF. The CDR3 DNA is TGTGCCAGCAGCGCCTCCGTAGGGTTATACACTGAAGCTTTCTTT. The chain couples TRBV7-9 to TRBJ1-1; D remains unclear. The CDR3 contains 15 residues. V lost 5 bases and J 3 bases, leaving 16 bases between the germline ends. The germline V gene has CDR1 SEHNR and CDR2 FQNEAQ (reference sequence).